Included here is one T cell receptor beta chain sequence, with context. This sample is drawn from a study of blood T cell repertoires in COVID-19. Study overall: Spain, Italy and the United States supplied samples that represented acute and convalescent COVID-19. Sources were T cells, B-cell-depleted T cells, or PBMCs; the material itself was cDNA or gDNA.

The CDR3 has 14 residues. V shed 8 bases and J 5 bases; nucleotides not matched to a gene: 10. CDR1 is MNHNY and CDR2 is SVGAGI in the germline V gene (reference sequence). Under the authors' procedure: Estimation of nucleated cell counts was performed using reference gene primer amplification. The protocol was immunoSEQ multiplex PCR, while the TCRdb copy is restricted to in-frame clones and leaves out a portion. That table is the source of V, J and clone size, and D and trimming were worked out from the DNA. The repertoire holds around 200,000 clones, with roughly 77% as singletons. This receptor was taken from a woman in her 40s with COVID-19, enrolled during active disease. This chain links TRBV6-6 with TRBJ1-1, with 8 bases matching TRBD1. Material for sequencing was peripheral blood. This chain's CDR3 is CASALGQGKTEAFF. The DNA for the CDR3 is TGTGCCAGCGCTCTTGGACAGGGTAAAACTGAAGCTTTCTTT.